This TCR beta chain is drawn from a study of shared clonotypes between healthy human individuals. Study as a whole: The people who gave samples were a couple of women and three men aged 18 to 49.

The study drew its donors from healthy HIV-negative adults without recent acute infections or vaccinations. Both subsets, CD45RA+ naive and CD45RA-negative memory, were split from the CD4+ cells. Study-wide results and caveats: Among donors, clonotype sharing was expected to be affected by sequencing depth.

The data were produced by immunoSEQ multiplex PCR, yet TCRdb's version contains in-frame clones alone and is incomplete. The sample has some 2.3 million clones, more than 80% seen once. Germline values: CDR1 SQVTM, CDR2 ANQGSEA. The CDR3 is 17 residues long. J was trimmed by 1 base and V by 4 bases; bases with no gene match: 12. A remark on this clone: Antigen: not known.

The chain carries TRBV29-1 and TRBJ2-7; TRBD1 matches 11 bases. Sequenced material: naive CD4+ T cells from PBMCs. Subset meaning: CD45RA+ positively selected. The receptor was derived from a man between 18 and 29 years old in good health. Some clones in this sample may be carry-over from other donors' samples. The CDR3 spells CSVGPPAGTGGSYEQYF. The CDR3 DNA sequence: TGCAGCGTTGGGCCCCCCGCCGGGACAGGGGGATCCTACGAGCAGTACTTC.